This entry lists 32 T cell receptor beta chains sequenced from one sample in a study of blood T cell repertoires in COVID-19 (dated by TCRdb to 2020 to 2021). Library preparation used the immunoSEQ multiplex PCR assay. The table comes from immuneACCESS by way of TCRdb, which keeps in-frame sequences with V and J called. Part of the clones is missing from these tables; in studies checked, under half for an unresolved V gene and the rest for unknown reasons. This sample lists 150,000 or so clones; more than 75% were detected once. The ten largest account for 5% to 6% of the sample. Sequenced input: PBMCs or T cells enriched from blood (not recorded which). The receptors here all came from a man aged 35-49 years who had recovered from COVID-19.

The chain joins TRBV11-2 to TRBJ1-1; 7 bases are shared with TRBD1. CDR3 length: 15 amino acids. Germline CDR1 SGHAT, CDR2 FQNNGV. After removal of 4 bases from V and 0 bases from J, the junction contained 5 bases not matched to a gene. CDR3 nucleotides: TGTGCCAGCAGCTCCAGGGGACAGCTGAACACTGAAGCTTTCTTT. It is translated as CASSSRGQLNTEAFF.

The chain is built from TRBV4-1 and TRBJ1-2; D possibly corresponds to TRBD1 (5 bases). This CDR3 region has 16 residues. V gave up 0 bases and J gave up 1 base, with 12 bases separating them. Germline CDR1 reads MGHRA; CDR2 reads YSYEKL. This CDR3 is CASSQDRGMVNYGYTF. In DNA, the CDR3 is TGCGCCAGCAGCCAAGATAGGGGAATGGTTAACTATGGCTACACCTTC.

The rearrangement links TRBV18 to TRBJ2-7; 10 bases line up with TRBD1. After removal of 0 bases from V and 2 bases from J, the junction contained 1 base not matched to a gene. Germline CDR1 and CDR2: KGHSH and LQKENI. This CDR3 is built from 15 residues. In DNA form, the CDR3 reads TGTGCCAGCTCACCACCGACAGGGGGCGCCTACGAGCAGTACTTC. Amino acids: CASSPPTGGAYEQYF.

The chain carries TRBV19 and TRBJ2-2; TRBD2 aligns across 7 bases. V dropped 8 bases and J dropped 0; count of bases not matched to a gene: 6. The CDR3 contains 15 residues. From germline, CDR1 is LNHDA and CDR2 SQIVND (reference sequence). CDR3 DNA sequence: TGTGCCAGTGCTAGCGGAATTGCGAACACCGGGGAGCTGTTTTTT. Protein sequence: CASASGIANTGELFF.

This sequence joins TRBV5-1 and TRBJ1-4; the D gene is possibly TRBD1 (6 bases). In germline, CDR1 is SGHRS, CDR2 YFSETQ. This CDR3 spans 15 amino acids. Deletions cut 4 bases from V and 7 bases from J, with 17 bases between. The DNA for the CDR3 is TGCGCCAGCAGCGAGACAGGTTCTGCGGGTGAAAAACTGTTTTTT. This translates into CASSETGSAGEKLFF.

The chain links TRBV4-1 to TRBJ1-2; D is possibly TRBD1 (5 bases). Trimming took 3 bases from V and 6 from J, leaving 23 bases between them. Germline CDR1 MGHRA, CDR2 YSYEKL. The CDR3 length is 17 residues. The CDR3 DNA reads as TGCGCCAGCAGCCACCCCCCTACTTCTCAGGGCCTCAATGGCTACACCTTC. Its translation: CASSHPPTSQGLNGYTF.

Only one count was recorded for this clone. The V call is TRBV18, the J call TRBJ1-1; D perhaps matches TRBD1 (5 bases). CDR3 length equals 12 residues. Germline CDR1 is KGHSH and CDR2 is LQKENI. V gave up 2 bases and J gave up 8 bases, with 9 bases separating them. The CDR3 sequence is CASSPSAGEAFF. CDR3 DNA: TGTGCCAGCTCACCATCCGCAGGGGAAGCTTTCTTT.

This clone has a handful of counts. This chain uses TRBV7-9 with TRBJ1-2, with TRBD1 identical over 8 bases. J lost 3 bases, V lost 5 bases, and 2 bases had no gene match. Looked up from germline, CDR1 is SEHNR and CDR2 is FQNEAQ (reference sequence). This CDR3 is 13 amino acids long. This CDR3 reads CASSTTGDYGYTF. CDR3 in DNA: TGTGCCAGCAGCACGACAGGGGACTATGGCTACACCTTC.

This clone was counted a few times. This sequence joins TRBV6-5 and TRBJ1-2; D is unclear. Germline CDR1 is MNHEY and CDR2 is SVGAGI. Between the trimmed V and J ends, which lost 5 bases and 4 bases, there was a span of 17 bases. This CDR3 contains 15 residues. CDR3 coding DNA: TGTGCCAGCAGTATACCGAGGTTACCCGGCTATGGCTACACCTTC. This sequence encodes CASSIPRLPGYGYTF.

The chain employs TRBV9 and TRBJ1-2, with TRBD1 identical over 7 bases. Germline V gives CDR1 SGDLS, CDR2 YYNGEE. The CDR3 covers 13 residues. V lost 0 bases and J lost 6; bases outside the gene matches: 2. The CDR3 sequence is CASSVVQGNGYTF. CDR3 bases: TGTGCCAGCAGCGTAGTACAGGGGAATGGCTACACCTTC.

The chain couples TRBV5-1 to TRBJ1-1; 8 bases are shared with TRBD1. Germline CDR1 and CDR2: SGHRS and YFSETQ. The junction had 5 bases not matched to a gene; V was cut back by 4 bases and J by 3 bases. The CDR3 has 14 residues. The CDR3 nucleotides are TGCGCCAGCAGCAGGCAGGGGGCGGACACTGAAGCTTTCTTT. It encodes CASSRQGADTEAFF.

The chain links TRBV29-1 to TRBJ2-1, with TRBD2 matching 11 bases. Losses at the gene ends were 7 bases for V and 3 bases for J; bases not matched to a gene: 5. This CDR3 is built from 14 residues. Per the germline V gene, CDR1 is SQVTM and CDR2 is ANQGSEA. CDR3 loop: CSAGLAGDYNEQFF. The CDR3 DNA is TGCAGCGCCGGACTAGCGGGCGACTACAATGAGCAGTTCTTC.

This clone appeared a single time. V gene TRBV4-1 combines with J gene TRBJ1-4; no firm D call. With 0 bases removed from V and 4 bases from J, the gap between germline ends came to 15 bases. This CDR3 comprises 17 residues. Germline V gene sequence: CDR1 MGHRA, CDR2 YSYEKL. CDR3 protein: CASSQDDLAAFNEKLFF. As DNA, the CDR3 is TGCGCCAGCAGCCAAGATGACCTAGCCGCCTTTAATGAAAAACTGTTTTTT.

This clone has just one count. The V and J genes are TRBV30 and TRBJ1-1; D is ambiguous. From germline, CDR1 is GTSNPN and CDR2 SVGIG (reference sequence). The V end lost 4 bases, the J end lost 4 bases, and 10 bases lay between the germline ends. This CDR3 has 12 residues. CDR3 residues: CAWNRGSTEAFF. The CDR3 DNA is TGTGCCTGGAACCGGGGTAGCACTGAAGCTTTCTTT.

V is TRBV30 and J is TRBJ1-2; 7 nucleotides align to TRBD1. The J segment lost 8 bases and the V segment lost 3 bases, leaving 12 bases of the junction unmatched. Germline CDR1 reads GTSNPN; CDR2 reads SVGIG (reference sequence). This CDR3 region has 14 residues. CDR3 bases: TGTGCCTGGAGGCGAAAAGAAAGGGGGCAAGGCTACACCTTC. Residues: CAWRRKERGQGYTF.

For the CDR3, the DNA is TGCAGTGCGCTCGGTGAGACCCAGTACTTC. Translating it yields CSALGETQYF. The V call is TRBV20-1, the J call TRBJ2-5; D is undetermined. Germline V gene lookup returns CDR1 DFQATT and CDR2 SNEGSKA (reference sequence). Between the trimmed V and J ends, which lost 6 bases and 5 bases, there was a span of 7 bases. The CDR3 sequence is 10 residues long.

V gene TRBV6-5 combines with J gene TRBJ1-6; 8 nucleotides align to TRBD1. The germline gives CDR1 MNHEY, CDR2 SVGAGI. This CDR3 has 13 amino acids. The V and J ends lost 4 bases and 10 bases, in that order; junction bases with no gene match: 3. The CDR3 nucleotides read TGTGCCAGCAGTTCCAGACAGGGGTCACCCCTCCACTTT. Its translation: CASSSRQGSPLHF.

This chain joins TRBV4-1 and TRBJ1-2, with TRBD1 as a possible D gene (6 bases). The CDR3 has 15 residues. From germline, CDR1 is MGHRA and CDR2 YSYEKL. The V and J ends lost 3 bases and 1 base respectively, with 12 bases between them. CDR3 sequence reads: CASSQATGSNYGYTF. The CDR3 DNA follows: TGCGCCAGCAGCCAGGCAACAGGGAGTAACTATGGCTACACCTTC.

V usage is TRBV6-5 and J usage is TRBJ1-5, with 7 bases matching TRBD1. V dropped 6 bases and J dropped 3; count of bases not matched to a gene: 5. This CDR3 contains 14 residues. Germline V gene lookup returns CDR1 MNHEY and CDR2 SVGAGI. CDR3 protein: CASSSGQFNQPQHF. CDR3 bases: TGTGCCAGCAGCTCGGGACAGTTCAATCAGCCCCAGCATTTT.

The chain joins TRBV2 to TRBJ2-3; 14 bases align to TRBD2. CDR1 and CDR2 (germline): SNHLY, FYNNEI. This CDR3 region has 19 residues. V gave up 1 base and J gave up 0 bases; unmatched junction bases: 6. CDR3 nucleotide sequence: TGTGCCAGCAGTGAAGATCGACTAGCGGGGGGGACTAGCACAGATACGCAGTATTTT. It specifies CASSEDRLAGGTSTDTQYF.

This sequence joins TRBV19 and TRBJ1-2, with 7 bases identical to TRBD1. V trimming: 8 bases; J trimming: 6 bases; junction bases outside the gene matches: 15. CDR3 size: 15 residues. CDR1 is LNHDA, CDR2 SQIVND, per germline (reference sequence). The CDR3 DNA follows: TGTGCCAGTTGTACCCGGGACAGCCCTTACGATGGCTACACCTTC. Translating it yields CASCTRDSPYDGYTF.

The CDR3 protein is CASSLGSGGYTQYF. For the CDR3, the DNA is TGTGCCAGCAGCTTGGGTAGCGGCGGATATACGCAGTATTTT. This sequence joins TRBV11-2 and TRBJ2-3, with D possibly matching TRBD2 (6 bases). The germline V gene encodes CDR1 SGHAT and CDR2 FQNNGV. This CDR3 comprises 14 residues. Trimming left V 3 bases short and J 7 bases short, with 14 bases between.

The chain recombines TRBV5-4 with TRBJ2-6; D unresolved. CDR1 is SGHNT, CDR2 YYREEE, per germline (reference sequence). The CDR3 has 15 amino acids. V dropped 2 bases and J dropped 0 bases, with 6 bases sitting between them. The CDR3 nucleotides read TGTGCCAGCAGCTTCGGAGACTCTGGGGCCAACGTCCTGACTTTC. Translating gives CASSFGDSGANVLTF. Filled out from reference TRBV5-4 and TRBJ2-6, the complete variable domain reads ETGVTQSPTHLIKTRGQQVTLRCSSQSGHNTVSWYQQALGQGPQFIFQYYREEENGRGNFPPRFSGLQFPNYSSELNVNALELDDSALYLCASSFGDSGANVLTFGAGSRLTVL.

The genes are TRBV5-5 and TRBJ1-5; weak D call: TRBD1 (6 bases). V shed 4 bases and J shed 0 bases, with 17 bases lying between them. Germline V CDR1 and CDR2: SGHKS, YYEKEE (reference sequence). This CDR3 is built from 17 residues. The CDR3 coding sequence is TGTGCCAGCAGCCCCGGGACACCAAATTATAGCAATCAGCCCCAGCATTTT. Translating it yields CASSPGTPNYSNQPQHF.

V and J are TRBV15 and TRBJ2-1, with D tentatively TRBD2 (6 bases). The germline CDR1 and CDR2 sequences are LNHNV and YYDKDF (reference sequence). Trimming shortened V by 3 bases and J by 0 bases, and 9 bases separated the two germline ends. The CDR3 is 15 amino acids. The CDR3 coding sequence is TGTGCCACCAGCAGCGGGCGGGGCTCCTACAATGAGCAGTTCTTC. It is translated as CATSSGRGSYNEQFF. The entire variable domain, with the rest obtained from reference TRBV15 and TRBJ2-1, is as follows: DAMVIQNPRYQVTQFGKPVTLSCSQTLNHNVMYWYQQKSSQAPKLLFHYYDKDFNNEADTPDNFQSRRPNTSFCFLDIRSPGLGDTAMYLCATSSGRGSYNEQFFGPGTRLTVL.

This rearrangement joins TRBV11-2 to TRBJ2-1; D is undetermined. CDR1 is SGHAT and CDR2 is FQNNGV in the germline V gene. The germline V and J ends were trimmed by 5 bases and 4 bases, with 15 bases remaining between them. The CDR3 has 15 residues. For the CDR3, the DNA is TGTGCCAGCAGCCCACCGCGCCAAATATACAATGAGCAGTTCTTC. Translated, it gives CASSPPRQIYNEQFF.

A single count supports this clone. This chain links TRBV7-2 with TRBJ1-1; 9 positions match TRBD1. Per germline, CDR1 SGHTA and CDR2 FQGNSA. The CDR3 is 14 residues long. V was clipped by 5 bases and J by 5 bases; unmatched bases: 6. The CDR3 reads CASSQQGASTEAFF. The CDR3 DNA reads as TGTGCCAGCAGCCAACAGGGGGCGTCGACTGAAGCTTTCTTT.

The chain carries TRBV5-4 and TRBJ1-3; tentative D call: TRBD1 (5 bases). V shed 3 bases and J shed 0 bases, with 13 bases lying between them. The CDR3 runs to 16 residues. The germline CDR1 and CDR2 sequences are SGHNT and YYREEE (reference sequence). Here the CDR3 reads CASSSQVSNSGNTIYF. CDR3 DNA: TGTGCCAGCAGCTCACAGGTTTCCAACTCTGGAAACACCATATATTTT.

The chain joins TRBV6-1 to TRBJ2-7, with 8 positions matching TRBD1. V lost 2 bases to trimming and J lost 6 bases; unmatched junction nucleotides: 9. CDR1 MNHNS and CDR2 SASEGT come from the germline V gene. There are 15 residues in the CDR3. This CDR3 reads CASSELDRGILEQYV. The CDR3 DNA follows: TGTGCCAGCAGTGAACTTGACAGGGGTATTCTCGAGCAGTACGTC.

The chain links TRBV5-1 to TRBJ2-3; D call uncertain. Looked up from germline, CDR1 is SGHRS and CDR2 is YFSETQ. V gave up 0 bases and J gave up 0 bases, with 8 bases separating them. CDR3 length: 15 amino acids. CDR3 DNA sequence: TGCGCCAGCAGCTTGGAATCTAGGAGCACAGATACGCAGTATTTT. It translates to CASSLESRSTDTQYF.

Here the CDR3 reads CASSRIRNTEAFF. CDR3 nucleotide sequence: TGTGCCAGCAGCAGAATCAGGAACACTGAAGCTTTCTTT. The J gene is TRBJ1-1, the V gene TRBV7-2, with no clear D. The V end lost 5 bases, the J end lost 1 base, and 8 bases lay between the germline ends. CDR1 is SGHTA and CDR2 is FQGNSA in the germline V gene. This CDR3 has 13 amino acids.

The V call is TRBV5-6, the J call TRBJ2-1; D is possibly TRBD1 (6 bases). CDR3 size: 11 residues. Germline CDR1 and CDR2: SGHDT and YYEEEE. Trimming cost V 3 bases and J 10 bases, with 8 bases left between them. This chain's CDR3 is CASSSGQEQFF. CDR3 sequence (DNA): TGTGCCAGCAGCTCCGGACAGGAGCAGTTCTTC. Full variable domain (outside the CDR3, taken from reference TRBV5-6 and TRBJ2-1): DAGVTQSPTHLIKTRGQQVTLRCSPKSGHDTVSWYQQALGQGPQFIFQYYEEEERQRGNFPDRFSGHQFPNYSSELNVNALLLGDSALYLCASSSGQEQFFGPGTRLTVL.